This is a list of T cell receptor beta chains from one sample in a study of T cells in Graves' hyperthyroidism and ophthalmopathy. TCRdb re-derived calls from the multiplex PCR reads in MiXCR, one entry per CDR3 protein. The sample has more than 100,000 distinct CDR3 sequences, about 45% seen once. The sequenced sample was blood. The receptors originated from a man in his forties with Graves' hyperthyroidism. CDR3s include the opening cysteine and the closing phenylalanine or tryptophan. D genes are given only for firm matches. Clone sizes are given selectively: once, few, many, or a class where the clone is expanded.

v_call: TRBV7-2
clone_size: NA
d_call: TRBD1
j_call: TRBJ1-5
cdr3_aa: CASSFTGTGAYEHF
cdr3_nt: TGTGCCAGCAGCTTTACCGGGACAGGGGCCTACGAGCATTTT

v_call: TRBV2
clone_size: many
d_call: NA
j_call: TRBJ1-5
cdr3_aa: CASSALGVRNQPQHF
cdr3_nt: TGTGCCAGCAGTGCCTTGGGTGTCCGCAATCAGCCCCAGCATTTT

v_call: TRBV6-5
clone_size: once
d_call: TRBD1
j_call: TRBJ2-5
cdr3_aa: CASSYATGGGETQYF
cdr3_nt: TGTGCCAGCAGTTACGCGACAGGGGGTGGGGAGACCCAGTACTTC

v_call: TRBV7-2
clone_size: NA
d_call: TRBD2
j_call: TRBJ2-7
cdr3_aa: CASSRGLAGRYEQYF
cdr3_nt: TGTGCCAGCAGCCGAGGGCTAGCGGGAAGGTACGAGCAGTACTTC

v_call: TRBV9
clone_size: many
d_call: NA
j_call: TRBJ2-7
cdr3_aa: CASSVGLARYEQYF
cdr3_nt: TGTGCCAGCAGCGTAGGGTTAGCTCGTTACGAGCAGTACTTC

v_call: TRBV20-1
clone_size: NA
d_call: NA
j_call: TRBJ1-1
cdr3_aa: CSATGNTEAFF
cdr3_nt: TGCAGTGCTACGGGGAACACTGAAGCTTTCTTT

v_call: TRBV20-1
clone_size: NA
d_call: TRBD1
j_call: TRBJ1-1
cdr3_aa: CSARQTGGGTEAFF
cdr3_nt: TGCAGTGCTAGGCAGACAGGGGGCGGGACGGAAGCTTTCTTT

v_call: TRBV3-1
clone_size: many
d_call: NA
j_call: TRBJ2-5
cdr3_aa: CASSQFGETQYF
cdr3_nt: TGTGCCAGCAGCCAATTTGGGGAGACCCAGTACTTC

v_call: TRBV7-9
clone_size: NA
d_call: NA
j_call: TRBJ2-2
cdr3_aa: CASSTRNSYGYTGELFF
cdr3_nt: TGTGCCAGCAGCACAAGGAACAGCTATGGCTACACCGGGGAGCTGTTTTTT

v_call: TRBV12-3/TRBV12-4
clone_size: NA
d_call: NA
j_call: TRBJ2-7
cdr3_aa: CASSLPATGRPTSYEQYF
cdr3_nt: TGTGCCAGCAGCCTACCTGCCACGGGACGGCCAACCTCCTACGAGCAGTACTTC

v_call: TRBV6-5
clone_size: many
d_call: NA
j_call: TRBJ2-1
cdr3_aa: CASSYLGAYNEQFF
cdr3_nt: TGTGCCAGCAGTTACTTGGGGGCCTACAATGAGCAGTTCTTC

v_call: TRBV20-1
clone_size: NA
d_call: TRBD2
j_call: TRBJ2-1
cdr3_aa: CSARLSGRDDEQFF
cdr3_nt: TGCAGTGCCAGACTCAGCGGGAGGGACGATGAGCAGTTCTTC

v_call: TRBV5-1
clone_size: many
d_call: NA
j_call: TRBJ2-1
cdr3_aa: CASSLDTLSYNEQFF
cdr3_nt: TGCGCCAGCAGCTTGGACACTCTCTCCTACAATGAGCAGTTCTTC

v_call: TRBV7-2
clone_size: NA
d_call: NA
j_call: TRBJ2-2
cdr3_aa: CASSLDLGRNTGELFF
cdr3_nt: TGTGCCAGCAGCTTAGATTTGGGGAGGAACACCGGGGAGCTGTTTTTT